This TCR beta chain derives from a study of CD8 T cells in ankylosing spondylitis. After removal of 8 bases from V and 5 bases from J, the junction contained 9 bases not matched to a gene. The CDR3 length is 14 residues. Germline V gene sequence: CDR1 SGHVS, CDR2 FQNEAQ. Ten or more counts support this clonotype. Its target is not known. Findings and caveats of the study: Past research had described some motif variants in reactive arthritis synovial fluid and blood. It appeared that ankylosing spondylitis blood was characterized by a TCR beta motif of seven or eight highly homologous variants.

With molecular barcodes, quantitative 5'-RACE was used to make the TCR beta libraries. Each CDR3 protein is one row after TCRdb ran MiXCR on the 5' RACE reads. The sample lists some 37,000 distinct CDR3 sequences, about 11% occurring once. This chain joins TRBV7-8 and TRBJ2-7, with TRBD2 matching 10 bases. The TCR originated in a male donor with ankylosing spondylitis. Sequenced: synovial fluid, either unsorted or a sorted T cell fraction (not recorded which). Here the CDR3 reads CASGRLLAGDEQYF. The CDR3 nucleotides read TGTGCCAGCGGACGACTTCTAGCGGGAGACGAGCAGTACTTC.